This TCR beta chain was documented in a study of T cells in Graves' hyperthyroidism and ophthalmopathy. Whole-study findings and limits: Ophthalmopathy stood apart from stable hyperthyroidism in a 13 V-J model.

The V end lost 6 bases, the J end lost 5 bases, and 13 bases lay between the germline ends. This CDR3 is 13 amino acids long. Germline V lookup: CDR1 ENHRY, CDR2 SYGVKD. What was amplified from RNA transcripts were TCR beta CDR3 regions. The HTBI set primed first-round TCR CDR3 RT-PCR. TCRdb ran MiXCR on the multiplex PCR reads and lists one entry per CDR3 protein. The sample lists 200,000 to 250,000 distinct CDR3 sequences; approximately 23% were seen once. Diagnostic decisions used clinical symptoms, serum thyroxine and TRAb, thyroid ultrasound and orbital computed tomography. In its sample, this clonotype was seen many times. Its antigen remains unknown.

Sequencing used blood. The sequence was collected from a woman in her forties with Graves' ophthalmopathy. The gene calls are TRBV10-3 and TRBJ1-2; weak D call: TRBD1 (5 bases). Here the CDR3 DNA reads TGTGCCATCAGGGGCCCGACAGAGTATGGCTACACCTTC. This encodes CAIRGPTEYGYTF.